This T cell receptor (beta chain) is drawn from a study of cytomegalovirus exposure and HLA in healthy donors (dated by TCRdb to the late 2010s). About the full investigation: According to an earlier analysis of a few hundred of the donors, roughly 180 million T cells yielded 117 million unique TCR beta sequences and about 300 Gb of sequence data. An earlier analysis of some 600 of the donors applied high-throughput TCR beta sequencing to assess whether each TCR beta V gene segment acted as functional or pseudogenic. In a later genetic analysis, genome-wide SNP genotypes for about 55% of the 666 donors were used, and that subset was treated as a discovery cohort. Typing coverage differed by locus: A, B, C, DRB1 and DQB1 were typed in about 620-640 donors, DQA1 in roughly 510, DPA1 in 600 to 610, and DPB1 in roughly 470. About 5 DR-DQ haplotypes were handled as single units for association and clustering, since linkage in the cohort was strong. Donor age, sex, ethnicity and CMV serostatus were compiled together with the repertoire data. The study profiled the T cell repertoires of about 720 subjects by immunosequencing and related them to cytomegalovirus serostatus. In the later analysis, no new phenotypic data were used to find candidate immune exposures; instead, reliance was placed on TCR beta sequences and their occurrence across donors. Along with the roughly 670-subject first cohort, a separate validation cohort of around 110 different subjects was used. HLA typing covered class I and class II loci at four-digit resolution. High-throughput TCR immunosequencing, statistical association of individual TCRs with disease status, and machine learning were combined to predict cytomegalovirus infection status. The study aimed to test whether signatures of past pathogen exposure could be identified by cataloging public T cell receptors. Roughly 290 gigabases of sequencing data and around 85 million unique TCR sequences made up an early release that covered nearly 650 HLA-typed donors. All discovery cohort repertoires had been generated using a single sequencing platform. Among about 370 genotyped donors of the cohort, an average of approximately 200,000 unique TCR beta nucleotide sequences was sequenced per donor, of which roughly 17% were non-productive. Among the roughly 380 genotyped donors, around 81% belonged to the genetic ancestry cluster associated with self-reported Caucasian donors. A later analysis re-analyzed previously published TCR beta repertoires from hundreds of donors and added high-resolution HLA genotyping to study TCR occurrence patterns.

In total, 500 to 700 healthy bone marrow donors made up the cohort. Cohort members were all nominally healthy when sampled, although unrecorded immune exposures were likely present. The donor tested CMV seronegative and was one of the 352 seronegative cohort members. Each donor provided a peripheral blood sample, and peripheral blood mononuclear cells were used for TCR beta sequencing. The Qiagen DNeasy Blood Extraction Kit was used to extract genomic DNA from the blood cell samples. Library generation was performed with the immunoSEQ multiplex PCR assay. The multiplex PCR relied on a mix of 60 forward primers for TCR Vbeta segments and 13 reverse primers for TCR Jbeta segments. Amplification of the CDR3 region of rearranged TCR beta genes was performed with a multiplex PCR assay on genomic DNA. On the Illumina HiSeq System, the amplified TCR beta libraries were sequenced as 87-base-pair reads. The original methods were these. In a later analysis, approximately 74 million unique TCR beta chains were counted across the approximately 640 repertoires, and roughly 9.9 million of these chains were shared by at least two donors. Raw reads were error-corrected and collapsed into unique sequences by a nearest-neighbor algorithm in which closely related sequences were merged to remove PCR and sequencing errors. CDR3 sequences were aligned to IMGT reference sequences to assign V, D and J gene segments. Each retained sequence needed at least a six-nucleotide match to both a V gene segment and a J gene segment. Rearrangements were classified as productive when the CDR3 lacked stop codons and remained in frame with V and J, and all other rearrangements were classified as non-productive. CDR3 was defined according to IMGT convention as the region running from the second conserved V-encoded cysteine to the conserved J-encoded phenylalanine. The earlier analysis of 450 to 750 of the donors excluded any sequence lacking an unambiguous match to a single V gene segment. An earlier analysis of several hundred of the donors classified V segments as functional when productive rearrangements were above 56.7% and as segregating when the standard deviation between donors was above 5%. To diagnose cytomegalovirus status from the catalog of TCR beta chain sequences, a statistical classification framework was built. A later analysis assigned V and J genes by comparing TCR nucleotide sequences with IMGT/GENE-DB human TR gene sequences. The TCRdist pipeline was used in a later analysis to assign CDR3 sequences and most-parsimonious VDJ recombination scenarios. A later analysis defined each TCR beta chain by its CDR3 amino acid sequence plus V-gene family, and excluded reads lacking a unique V-gene family. A later analysis removed 450 to 600 highly shared, low-generation-probability nucleotide sequences to deal with suspected cross-contamination and a sequencing artifact. In a later analysis, a clonal expansion index was calculated for each public chain from normalized within-repertoire ranks of inferred template counts. Generation probabilities in a later analysis came from a VDJ recombination model fitted to out-of-frame rearrangements, and those results were checked against IGoR. In a later analysis, hypergeometric tests were used to score TCR-TCR, TCR-HLA and TCR-CMV co-occurrence, with a repertoire-size bias correction applied to TCR pairs. To estimate false discovery rates, a later analysis permuted the HLA or CMV assignments 20 times. In a later analysis, co-occurring TCRs were grouped using DBSCAN, with TCRdist sequence similarity added in when clustering inside HLA-allele-positive subsets. Co-occurrence clustering excluded repertoires with fewer than 30,000 or more than 120,000 public chains, plus five with anomalous nucleotide sharing. Drawn from immuneACCESS, this table holds only the in-frame rearrangements with V and J called that TCRdb kept. Clones are partly lost; checked studies trace under half to an unresolved V gene and leave the rest unexplained. From that table come the V and J calls and clone size; the DNA was used to work out D and trimming. In this sample's table one finds approximately 130,000 clones. The top ten constitute about 2.1% of the sample.

A remark on this clone: There is no known antigen for this receptor.

V is cut by 6 bases and J by 0 bases, and the space between the germline ends is 11 bases. Looking up the germline V gene yields CDR1 ENHRY and CDR2 SYGVKD. The CDR3 runs 15 amino acids, cysteine and phenylalanine included. Of all the DNA, just the CDR3 is kept, 45 bases in frame from base 1. Findings and caveats that apply to the study as a whole: Correlated functional status among segregating V segments might be attributable to linkage disequilibrium, but an unknown experimental factor could not be ruled out. CMV serostatus was the only immune exposure information available for the cohort. Compared with the roughly 670-donor mean, donors in an Asian-associated ancestry cluster had fewer N-insertions in productive TCRs, according to a later genetic analysis. Three of the identified cytomegalovirus-associated TCR beta chains were confirmed in vitro to be specific for cytomegalovirus antigens. A later genetic analysis associated a missense DCLRE1C variant with V-gene and J-gene trimming of TCR beta chains, and an independent cohort replicated the association. Because the 87-base-pair reads could not distinguish some IMGT-functional V segments, including TRBV6-2 and TRBV6-3, those segments were excluded. Assigning TCR associations to individual alleles was difficult when HLA alleles, especially DR and DQ, strongly co-occurred. The earlier analysis of fewer than 750 of the donors excluded roughly 16 rarely observed V segments, including chromosome 9 orphons, because counts were too low. A later analysis found that TCR association rates varied across HLA loci, with DRB1 alleles showing the most associated TCRs and HLA-C alleles the fewest. Cytomegalovirus status was reported to be diagnosed by the classifier with high specificity and sensitivity in both the original and validation cohorts. A cluster of highly shared sequence variants was judged likely to represent a technical artifact of the sequencing pipeline. While some public TCRs were present in many individuals, most TCR sequences turned up only very rarely across donors. A further reported finding was that TCR beta sequences accurately predicted the HLA-A and HLA-B alleles for most subjects in the first cohort. Because some donors lacked HLA typing at each locus, the association tests relied only on the typed subset. The authors suggested that the approach could potentially be generalized to other disease states and immunological phenotypes. In this cohort, only TCR beta chains were sequenced, and detectable features were limited by the absence of alpha or paired-chain data. Several of the top co-occurrence clusters appeared to be linked to parvovirus B19, influenza, CMV and Epstein-Barr virus, according to a later analysis. The presence/absence analyses assumed that sequencing depth was roughly uniform across donors, and that assumption may not be true. In a later analysis, HLA-associated TCR beta chains showed more clonal expansion and lower generation probabilities than non-associated chains that were equally common. The study gave a list of 150 to 200 TCR beta chains associated with cytomegalovirus. Specific HLA alleles were associated with over 15,000 TCR beta sequences at a false discovery rate of 0.05 in a later analysis. An earlier analysis of several hundred of the donors showed that most TCR beta V segments appeared in productive rearrangements either about 87% or about 30% of the time, which broadly matched IMGT annotations. Most CMV-associated TCR beta chains appeared to be HLA-restricted in a later analysis, and the HLA associations seemed to be driven largely by CMV exposure.

The TCR comes from a woman in her sixties in good health and CMV-seronegative. The specimen sequenced was PBMCs. The V and J genes are TRBV10-3 and TRBJ2-2; the D region possibly corresponds to TRBD1 (6 bases align). The DNA sequence is given as TGTGCCATCAGGCTCGGACAGACGAACACCGGGGAGCTGTTTTTT. This translates into CAIRLGQTNTGELFF.